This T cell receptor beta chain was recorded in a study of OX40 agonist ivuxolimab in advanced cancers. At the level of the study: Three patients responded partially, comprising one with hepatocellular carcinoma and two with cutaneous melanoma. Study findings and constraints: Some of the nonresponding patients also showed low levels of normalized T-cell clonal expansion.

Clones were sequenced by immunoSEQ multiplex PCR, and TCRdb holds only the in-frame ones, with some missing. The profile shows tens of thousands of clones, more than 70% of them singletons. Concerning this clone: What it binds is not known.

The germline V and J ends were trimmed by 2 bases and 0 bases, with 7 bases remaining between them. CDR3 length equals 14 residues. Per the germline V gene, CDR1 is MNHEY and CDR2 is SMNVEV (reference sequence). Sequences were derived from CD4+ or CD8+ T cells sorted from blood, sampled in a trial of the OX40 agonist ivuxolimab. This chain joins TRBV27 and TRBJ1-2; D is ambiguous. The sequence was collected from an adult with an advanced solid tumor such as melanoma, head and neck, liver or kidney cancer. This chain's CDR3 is CASSLGRANYGYTF. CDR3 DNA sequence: TGTGCCAGCAGTTTAGGGCGGGCTAACTATGGCTACACCTTC.